These T cell receptor beta chains were read from a single sample in a study of early T cells in non-severe SARS-CoV-2 infection. MiXCR was run by TCRdb on the 5' RACE reads, yielding one entry per CDR3 protein. Of over 50,000 distinct CDR3 sequences listed, around 8.3% are singletons. The material was whole blood, obtained at baseline. All receptors come from an adult who was a healthcare worker with PCR-confirmed SARS-CoV-2 infection or an uninfected control (not recorded which). The CDR3 runs from the conserved cysteine through the conserved F or W. D genes are given only for firm matches. Clone size appears in some rows only: once, few, many, or a class for an expanded clone.

j_call: TRBJ2-3
d_call: NA
cdr3_length: 14
clone_size: few
v_call: TRBV24-1
cdr3_nt: TGTGCCACCAGTGACCCACGAAACACAGATACGCAGTATTTT
cdr3_aa: CATSDPRNTDTQYF

j_call: TRBJ2-7
d_call: NA
cdr3_length: 11
clone_size: many
v_call: TRBV15
cdr3_nt: TGTGCCACCAGCAGAGAGTATGAGCAGTACTTC
cdr3_aa: CATSREYEQYF

j_call: TRBJ2-7
d_call: NA
cdr3_length: 13
clone_size: many
v_call: TRBV27
cdr3_nt: TGTGCCAGCAGGGAACAGGGAGCCTACGAGCAGTACTTC
cdr3_aa: CASREQGAYEQYF

j_call: TRBJ1-2
d_call: NA
cdr3_length: 13
clone_size: NA
v_call: TRBV20-1
cdr3_nt: TGCAGTGCTAGAGTCGAGATTGGATATGGCTACACCTTC
cdr3_aa: CSARVEIGYGYTF

j_call: TRBJ2-1
d_call: TRBD2
cdr3_length: 14
clone_size: few
v_call: TRBV5-4
cdr3_nt: TGTGCCAGCAGCCCTAGCGGAACTGTTAATGAGCAGTTCTTC
cdr3_aa: CASSPSGTVNEQFF

j_call: TRBJ2-1
d_call: NA
cdr3_length: 11
clone_size: many
v_call: TRBV10-3
cdr3_nt: TGTGCCATCACAGGAAACAATGAGCAGTTCTTC
cdr3_aa: CAITGNNEQFF

j_call: TRBJ2-1
d_call: TRBD1
cdr3_length: 15
clone_size: many
v_call: TRBV6-4
cdr3_nt: TGTGCCAGCAGTGTCTCAGGGGGCGCTGGCAATGAGCAGTTCTTC
cdr3_aa: CASSVSGGAGNEQFF

j_call: TRBJ1-1
d_call: NA
cdr3_length: 14
clone_size: NA
v_call: TRBV29-1
cdr3_nt: TGCAGCGTTGAGGGGGTCGATATGAACACTGAAGCTTTCTTT
cdr3_aa: CSVEGVDMNTEAFF

j_call: TRBJ2-1
d_call: TRBD2
cdr3_length: 14
clone_size: many
v_call: TRBV4-1
cdr3_nt: TGCGCCAGCAGGCTAGCGGGAAAGGACAATGAGCAGTTCTTC
cdr3_aa: CASRLAGKDNEQFF

j_call: TRBJ2-3
d_call: TRBD2
cdr3_length: 16
clone_size: NA
v_call: TRBV7-8
cdr3_nt: TGTGCCAGCAGCTTATTGACGGGAGGGATCACAGATACGCAGTATTTT
cdr3_aa: CASSLLTGGITDTQYF

j_call: TRBJ2-7
d_call: TRBD1
cdr3_length: 16
clone_size: many
v_call: TRBV18
cdr3_nt: TGTGCCAGCTCACCACGCCCGGGACAGGCCTCCTACGAGCAGTACTTC
cdr3_aa: CASSPRPGQASYEQYF

j_call: TRBJ2-3
d_call: NA
cdr3_length: 14
clone_size: few
v_call: TRBV11-2
cdr3_nt: TGTGCCAGCAGCCCCCGGGGCTTGGCAGATACGCAGTATTTT
cdr3_aa: CASSPRGLADTQYF

j_call: TRBJ1-1
d_call: TRBD1
cdr3_length: 14
clone_size: many
v_call: TRBV7-9
cdr3_nt: TGTGCCAGCAGCAATATGACAGGGGTGACTGAAGCTTTCTTT
cdr3_aa: CASSNMTGVTEAFF

j_call: TRBJ2-1
d_call: NA
cdr3_length: 14
clone_size: many
v_call: TRBV29-1
cdr3_nt: TGCAGCGTGGGAACCTGGGACTTCTACAATGAGCAGTTCTTC
cdr3_aa: CSVGTWDFYNEQFF

j_call: TRBJ1-5
d_call: TRBD1
cdr3_length: 17
clone_size: many
v_call: TRBV6-2/TRBV6-3
cdr3_nt: TGTGCCAGCAGTTCCCGAGGCGCAGGGGGTAGCAATCAGCCCCAGCATTTT
cdr3_aa: CASSSRGAGGSNQPQHF

j_call: TRBJ2-1
d_call: NA
cdr3_length: 14
clone_size: few
v_call: TRBV9
cdr3_nt: TGTGCCAGCAGCGCCGGGACCCAATACAATGAGCAGTTCTTC
cdr3_aa: CASSAGTQYNEQFF

j_call: TRBJ2-3
d_call: NA
cdr3_length: 16
clone_size: NA
v_call: TRBV20-1
cdr3_nt: TGCAGTGCTAGAGATCAAGTAGGGGAGATGCCAGATACGCAGTATTTT
cdr3_aa: CSARDQVGEMPDTQYF

j_call: TRBJ2-6
d_call: TRBD1
cdr3_length: 17
clone_size: NA
v_call: TRBV27
cdr3_nt: TGTGCCAGCAGTTTAGGGACAGGGTACTCTGGGGCCAACGTCCTGACTTTC
cdr3_aa: CASSLGTGYSGANVLTF

j_call: TRBJ2-7
d_call: TRBD2
cdr3_length: 15
clone_size: many
v_call: TRBV27
cdr3_nt: TGTGCCAGCAGTCGACTAGCGGATAACCCTGGCGAGCAGTACTTC
cdr3_aa: CASSRLADNPGEQYF

j_call: TRBJ1-1
d_call: NA
cdr3_length: 11
clone_size: many
v_call: TRBV2
cdr3_nt: TGTGCCAGCAGTGATTATACTGAAGCTTTCTTT
cdr3_aa: CASSDYTEAFF

j_call: TRBJ2-2
d_call: NA
cdr3_length: 16
clone_size: NA
v_call: TRBV20-1
cdr3_nt: TGCAGTGCTAGAGATCGGGAGGGGGCTAACACCGGGGAGCTGTTTTTT
cdr3_aa: CSARDREGANTGELFF

j_call: TRBJ1-4
d_call: NA
cdr3_length: 15
clone_size: many
v_call: TRBV4-2
cdr3_nt: TGTGCCAGCGGGGCAGGGAGCGTAACTAATGAAAAACTGTTTTTT
cdr3_aa: CASGAGSVTNEKLFF

j_call: TRBJ2-1
d_call: TRBD2
cdr3_length: 17
clone_size: many
v_call: TRBV27
cdr3_nt: TGTGCCAGCAGTCCGGGACTAGCGGGAGTTTCCTACAATGAGCAGTTCTTC
cdr3_aa: CASSPGLAGVSYNEQFF

j_call: TRBJ2-5
d_call: NA
cdr3_length: 17
clone_size: many
v_call: TRBV3-1
cdr3_nt: TGTGCCAGCAGCCCCCTACCGAACTCATGGAGCGGCGAGACCCAGTACTTC
cdr3_aa: CASSPLPNSWSGETQYF

j_call: TRBJ2-7
d_call: NA
cdr3_length: 10
clone_size: many
v_call: TRBV27
cdr3_nt: TGTGCCAGCGGGAGATACGAGCAGTACTTC
cdr3_aa: CASGRYEQYF

j_call: TRBJ2-3
d_call: NA
cdr3_length: 14
clone_size: NA
v_call: TRBV3-1
cdr3_nt: TGTGCCAGCAGCCGGACTCATCAAACAGATACGCAGTATTTT
cdr3_aa: CASSRTHQTDTQYF

j_call: TRBJ1-5
d_call: NA
cdr3_length: 14
clone_size: few
v_call: TRBV5-1
cdr3_nt: TGCGCCAGCAGCTTGGACAGGGACAATCAGCCCCAGCATTTT
cdr3_aa: CASSLDRDNQPQHF

j_call: TRBJ2-7
d_call: NA
cdr3_length: 12
clone_size: many
v_call: TRBV18
cdr3_nt: TGTGCCAGCTCACAGGGGTACTACGAGCAGTACTTC
cdr3_aa: CASSQGYYEQYF

j_call: TRBJ2-2
d_call: TRBD1
cdr3_length: 16
clone_size: few
v_call: TRBV12-3/TRBV12-4
cdr3_nt: TGTGCCAGCAACGCCCCGGGACAGGGGGCCGCCGGGGAGCTGTTTTTT
cdr3_aa: CASNAPGQGAAGELFF

j_call: TRBJ2-7
d_call: TRBD1
cdr3_length: 12
clone_size: few
v_call: TRBV27
cdr3_nt: TGTGCCAGCGGGACAGGGTGGTACGAGCAGTACTTC
cdr3_aa: CASGTGWYEQYF

j_call: TRBJ2-1
d_call: TRBD2
cdr3_length: 15
clone_size: many
v_call: TRBV25-1
cdr3_nt: TGTGCCAGCAGTTTCCTAGCGGGAGCCATTAATGAGCAGTTCTTC
cdr3_aa: CASSFLAGAINEQFF

j_call: TRBJ1-1
d_call: NA
cdr3_length: 15
clone_size: many
v_call: TRBV11-2
cdr3_nt: TGTGCCAGCAGCTTAGATAGTCAGGGATACACTGAAGCTTTCTTT
cdr3_aa: CASSLDSQGYTEAFF

j_call: TRBJ2-1
d_call: NA
cdr3_length: 15
clone_size: NA
v_call: TRBV28
cdr3_nt: TGTGCCAGCGCAGGAAGGACACTATCCTACAATGAGCAGTTCTTC
cdr3_aa: CASAGRTLSYNEQFF

j_call: TRBJ1-6
d_call: NA
cdr3_length: 13
clone_size: few
v_call: TRBV27
cdr3_nt: TGTGCCAGCAATCACGGTCCAAATTCACCCCTCCACTTT
cdr3_aa: CASNHGPNSPLHF

j_call: TRBJ1-1
d_call: TRBD1
cdr3_length: 13
clone_size: many
v_call: TRBV18
cdr3_nt: TGTGCCAGCTCGCCGACAGGGGCTGCTGAAGCTTTCTTT
cdr3_aa: CASSPTGAAEAFF

j_call: TRBJ1-2
d_call: TRBD1
cdr3_length: 16
clone_size: NA
v_call: TRBV4-1
cdr3_nt: TGCGCCAGCAGCATAAAAGGGACAGGCGAGGACTATGGCTACACCTTC
cdr3_aa: CASSIKGTGEDYGYTF

j_call: TRBJ2-1
d_call: TRBD2
cdr3_length: 21
clone_size: few
v_call: TRBV11-2
cdr3_nt: TGTGCCAGCAGCTTAGGCCGAAGGACTAGCGGGACCGGGATGTGGTACAATGAGCAGTTCTTC
cdr3_aa: CASSLGRRTSGTGMWYNEQFF

j_call: TRBJ2-7
d_call: TRBD1
cdr3_length: 15
clone_size: NA
v_call: TRBV7-9
cdr3_nt: TGTGCCAGCAGCCAATCCGGGACAGAGCTCTACGAGCAGTACTTC
cdr3_aa: CASSQSGTELYEQYF

j_call: TRBJ2-2
d_call: TRBD2
cdr3_length: 17
clone_size: many
v_call: TRBV6-2/TRBV6-3
cdr3_nt: TGTGCCAGCAGTTACGCCAGCGTAGCGGGGAGCACCGGGGAGCTGTTTTTT
cdr3_aa: CASSYASVAGSTGELFF

j_call: TRBJ2-1
d_call: NA
cdr3_length: 15
clone_size: NA
v_call: TRBV12-3/TRBV12-4
cdr3_nt: TGTGCCAGCAGTTCTCGCCTTGTGAGTTACAATGAGCAGTTCTTC
cdr3_aa: CASSSRLVSYNEQFF

j_call: TRBJ2-5
d_call: NA
cdr3_length: 13
clone_size: many
v_call: TRBV20-1
cdr3_nt: TGCAGTGCTAGAGTAGGGGGCCAAGAGACCCAGTACTTC
cdr3_aa: CSARVGGQETQYF

j_call: TRBJ2-7
d_call: NA
cdr3_length: 14
clone_size: few
v_call: TRBV30
cdr3_nt: TGTGCCTGGAGTCACTCAGGGGAACGGTCCGAGCAGTACTTC
cdr3_aa: CAWSHSGERSEQYF

j_call: TRBJ1-1
d_call: NA
cdr3_length: 13
clone_size: many
v_call: TRBV28
cdr3_nt: TGTGCCAGCGGCCCGCAGGGGCACACTGAAGCTTTCTTT
cdr3_aa: CASGPQGHTEAFF

j_call: TRBJ1-6
d_call: NA
cdr3_length: 18
clone_size: NA
v_call: TRBV7-9
cdr3_nt: TGTGCCAGCAGCCGTATAGGACAGCTCATACAAACCAATTCACCCCTCCACTTT
cdr3_aa: CASSRIGQLIQTNSPLHF